The 12 T cell receptor beta chains below were found in one sample sequenced in a study of early T cells in non-severe SARS-CoV-2 infection. Each CDR3 protein gets one entry after TCRdb re-called the 5' RACE reads with MiXCR. The repertoire holds approximately 40,000 distinct CDR3 sequences, with around 9.9% as singletons. Sample: whole blood. These receptors all come from an adult who was a healthcare worker with PCR-confirmed SARS-CoV-2 infection or an uninfected control (not recorded which).

This clonotype occurred many times. The CDR3 region is CASCASRTSGSPLHF. The CDR3 DNA reads TGTGCCAGCTGTGCCAGCCGGACATCTGGTTCACCCCTCCACTTT. The chain uses TRBV7-8 and TRBJ1-6; tentatively, D is TRBD1 (5 bases). The CDR3 consists of 15 residues. CDR1 and CDR2 (germline): SGHVS, FQNEAQ. V gave up 8 bases and J gave up 9 bases, with 20 bases separating them.

This clonotype was counted only a few times. This chain joins TRBV5-8 and TRBJ2-4; D not certain. Germline V lookup: CDR1 SGHTS, CDR2 YDEGEE. The CDR3 runs to 14 residues. Trimming took 3 bases from V and 8 from J, leaving 15 bases between them. In DNA, the CDR3 is TGTGCCAGCAGCTCCGTTCGATCTAGGTACATTCAGTACTTC. This gives the protein CASSSVRSRYIQYF.

This clonotype was counted at least ten times. J is TRBJ1-1 and V is TRBV2, with D tentatively TRBD1 (6 bases). V dropped 5 bases and J dropped 1 base, with 11 bases sitting between them. Germline V lookup: CDR1 SNHLY, CDR2 FYNNEI. This CDR3 is 14 amino acids long. CDR3 nucleotides: TGTGCCAGCAGTAAACTACAGGGGAACACTGAAGCTTTCTTT. Its protein is CASSKLQGNTEAFF.

This clonotype showed up just a few times. The chain recombines TRBV3-1 with TRBJ2-4, with unresolved D. The germline V gene has CDR1 LGHDT and CDR2 YNNKEL (reference sequence). The V end lost 8 bases, the J end lost 1 base, and 9 bases lay between the germline ends. The CDR3 has 13 residues. CDR3 residues: CASRSGAKNIQYF. For the CDR3, the DNA is TGTGCCAGCCGGTCTGGGGCCAAAAACATTCAGTACTTC.

The chain has TRBV7-7 and TRBJ2-2; no reliable D call. Germline values: CDR1 SSHAT, CDR2 FNYEAQ (reference sequence). Trimming shortened V by 6 bases and J by 0 bases, and 5 bases separated the two germline ends. The CDR3 has 13 amino acids. CDR3 coding DNA: TGTGCCAGCAGGGCAGCGAACACCGGGGAGCTGTTTTTT. Residues: CASRAANTGELFF.

This clonotype was counted ten times or more. This chain's CDR3 is CSAGGRNTEAFF. In DNA form, the CDR3 reads TGCAGTGCAGGGGGGCGGAACACTGAAGCTTTCTTT. The chain couples TRBV20-1 to TRBJ1-1, with D maybe TRBD1 (6 bases). CDR3 length equals 12 residues. Trimming shortened V by 6 bases and J by 1 base, and 9 bases separated the two germline ends. Germline-derived CDR1 and CDR2 are DFQATT and SNEGSKA (reference sequence).

The chain recombines TRBV2 with TRBJ1-5; D remains ambiguous. The CDR3 contains 15 residues. Germline loops: CDR1 SNHLY, CDR2 FYNNEI. The V gene lost 7 bases and the J gene lost 0 bases, with 13 bases spanning the gap. The CDR3 sequence is CASTVSDYSNQPQHF. CDR3 nucleotide sequence: TGTGCCAGCACAGTATCAGATTATAGCAATCAGCCCCAGCATTTT.

Ten or more counts support this clonotype. The genes are TRBV29-1 and TRBJ2-7; maybe TRBD1 (6 bases). The V end was cut by 3 bases, the J end by 4 bases, with 7 bases between. This CDR3 has 11 residues. CDR1 is SQVTM and CDR2 is ANQGSEA in the germline V gene. The CDR3 reads CSVDQGYEQYF. The CDR3 nucleotides read TGCAGCGTTGACCAGGGGTACGAGCAGTACTTC.

Notes on this clonotype: The conserved final phenylalanine or tryptophan is absent from the CDR3, which likely points to a read error. V usage is TRBV6-6 and J usage is TRBJ2-2; 9 bases are a match to TRBD1. The CDR3 has 15 amino acids. Germline values: CDR1 MNHNY, CDR2 SVGAGI (reference sequence). V lost 6 bases, J lost 0 bases, and 2 bases stayed unmatched. CDR3 sequence (DNA): TGTGCCAGCAGGGGACAGGGCGCGAACACCGGGGAGCTGTTTTTA. This codes for CASRGQGANTGELFL.

This clonotype has only a few counts. The rearrangement joins TRBV6-5 to TRBJ2-3; D ambiguous. Trimming stripped 6 bases from V and 10 bases from J, with 14 bases between. Germline V gene sequence: CDR1 MNHEY, CDR2 SVGAGI. CDR3 length: 12 amino acids. The CDR3 protein is CASSRDPEPQYF. Here the CDR3 DNA reads TGTGCCAGCAGCCGAGACCCGGAGCCGCAGTATTTT.

This clonotype was picked up a small number of times. The chain employs TRBV24-1 and TRBJ2-2; 7 bases agree with TRBD1. Germline assignment: CDR1 KGHDR and CDR2 SFDVKD. This CDR3 is 16 amino acids long. Trimming took 3 bases from V and 0 from J; bases not matched to a gene: 3. The CDR3 loop is CATSDNRGANTGELFF. The CDR3 coding sequence is TGTGCCACCAGTGATAACAGGGGCGCGAACACCGGGGAGCTGTTTTTT.

The sample holds one count of this clonotype. The rearrangement uses TRBV6-2 or TRBV6-3 and TRBJ2-7, with TRBD1 identical over 8 bases. V gave up 6 bases and J gave up 7 bases; unmatched junction bases: 14. The germline V gene encodes CDR1 MNHEY and CDR2 SVGEGT. The CDR3 totals 15 residues. Written as DNA, the CDR3 is TGTGCCAGCAGCCCGTGGAACGACAGGGGCCGGGAGCAGTACTTC. Its translation: CASSPWNDRGREQYF.